The rows below give T cell receptor beta chains drawn from one sample of a study of T cell repertoires in cytomegalovirus infection. TCRdb re-derived calls from the reads in MiXCR, one entry per CDR3 protein. The sample consists of about 100,000 distinct CDR3 sequences, 25% to 30% of them appearing once. Antigens of these TCRs are unknown. The source was CD8+ T cells from cultured PBMCs, collected from culture after CMV antigen stimulation. These receptors were obtained from a human donor in good health (CMV status not recorded). Some clones in this sample may be carry-over from other donors' samples. The CDR3 runs from the conserved cysteine through the conserved F or W. Fields, in order: CDR3 protein, CDR3 DNA, D gene, V gene, J gene, clone size. A D gene is named only where the DNA matches it firmly. Some rows have no size entry. The others give once, few or many, or a class for an expanded clone.

CDR3: CASSLEARSYNEQFF
DNA: TGCGCCAGCAGCCTGGAGGCCCGCTCCTACAATGAGCAGTTCTTC
D: -
V: TRBV4-1
J: TRBJ2-1
size: -

CDR3: CASSRNLGVHEQYF
DNA: TGTGCCAGCAGCCGCAACTTGGGGGTCCACGAGCAGTACTTC
D: -
V: TRBV12-3/TRBV12-4
J: TRBJ2-7
size: -

CDR3: CASSLAGPNTGELFF
DNA: TGTGCCAGCAGCTTGGCGGGACCGAACACCGGGGAGCTGTTTTTT
D: -
V: TRBV5-4
J: TRBJ2-2
size: -

CDR3: CASSSTRQGPSKYGYTF
DNA: TGTGCCAGCAGTTCAACCCGACAGGGGCCCTCGAAATATGGCTACACCTTC
D: TRBD1
V: TRBV12-3/TRBV12-4
J: TRBJ1-2
size: many

CDR3: CAISVGGAPYEQYF
DNA: TGTGCCATCAGTGTAGGAGGGGCTCCCTACGAGCAGTACTTC
D: -
V: TRBV10-3
J: TRBJ2-7
size: -

CDR3: CASSLTLSTEAFF
DNA: TGTGCCAGCAGCTTAACCTTGAGCACTGAAGCTTTCTTT
D: -
V: TRBV7-8
J: TRBJ1-1
size: many

CDR3: CASRFQMGAEAFF
DNA: TGTGCCAGCAGATTCCAAATGGGGGCTGAAGCTTTCTTT
D: -
V: TRBV28
J: TRBJ1-1
size: many

CDR3: CASSQVRSSSYNEQFF
DNA: TGTGCCAGCAGCCAAGTCCGCTCCAGCTCCTACAATGAGCAGTTCTTC
D: -
V: TRBV14
J: TRBJ2-1
size: few

CDR3: CASSLMGGGTGGELFF
DNA: TGTGCCAGCAGCCTCATGGGCGGGGGGACCGGCGGGGAGCTGTTTTTT
D: TRBD2
V: TRBV6-8
J: TRBJ2-2
size: -

CDR3: CASSSPDGSSYNEQFF
DNA: TGTGCCAGCAGCTCCCCGGACGGTAGCTCCTACAATGAGCAGTTCTTC
D: -
V: TRBV13
J: TRBJ2-1
size: -

CDR3: CASSSLSGNTGELFF
DNA: TGTGCCAGCAGTTCCCTTAGCGGGAACACCGGGGAGCTGTTTTTT
D: -
V: TRBV28
J: TRBJ2-2
size: few

CDR3: CASSQGDRGRRLFF
DNA: TGTGCCAGCAGCCAAGGGGACAGGGGGCGAAGATTGTTTTTT
D: TRBD1
V: TRBV3-1
J: TRBJ1-4
size: -

CDR3: CASSIGDNEQFF
DNA: TGTGCCAGTAGTATTGGGGACAATGAGCAGTTCTTC
D: -
V: TRBV19
J: TRBJ2-1
size: many

CDR3: CASSQGRGGRLSPLHF
DNA: TGTGCCAGCAGCCAGGGGCGGGGGGGGAGGCTTTCACCCCTCCACTTT
D: -
V: TRBV7-6
J: TRBJ1-6
size: few

CDR3: CASSLALRTQPQHF
DNA: TGTGCCAGCAGTTTAGCGCTCCGGACGCAGCCCCAGCATTTT
D: -
V: TRBV12-3/TRBV12-4
J: TRBJ1-5
size: -

CDR3: CASSLRQGAYEQYF
DNA: TGTGCCAGCAGTCTCCGACAGGGTGCATACGAGCAGTACTTC
D: TRBD1
V: TRBV12-3/TRBV12-4
J: TRBJ2-7
size: -

CDR3: CASSPLQGAKNIQYF
DNA: TGTGCCAGCAGCCCATTACAGGGGGCCAAAAACATTCAGTACTTC
D: TRBD1
V: TRBV7-9
J: TRBJ2-4
size: few

CDR3: CASSLEADDQPQHF
DNA: TGTGCCAGCAGCTTAGAGGCAGACGATCAGCCCCAGCATTTT
D: -
V: TRBV7-2
J: TRBJ1-5
size: few

CDR3: CASSPRGLTNEKLFF
DNA: TGTGCCAGCAGTCCCAGGGGGCTGACTAATGAAAAACTGTTTTTT
D: TRBD1
V: TRBV6-5
J: TRBJ1-4
size: many

CDR3: CASSYSTGQPQYF
DNA: TGTGCCAGCAGCTATTCGACAGGACAGCCCCAGTATTTT
D: -
V: TRBV7-6
J: TRBJ2-3
size: -

CDR3: CASSLARDRGVSGANVLTF
DNA: TGTGCCAGCAGCTTAGCGCGGGACAGGGGGGTATCTGGGGCCAACGTCCTGACTTTC
D: TRBD1
V: TRBV7-6
J: TRBJ2-6
size: -

CDR3: CASSVGGTGSRLAGGHSSYEQYF
DNA: TGTGCCAGCAGCGTAGGTGGGACAGGATCGCGGCTAGCGGGGGGACATTCCTCCTACGAGCAGTACTTC
D: TRBD2
V: TRBV7-9
J: TRBJ2-7
size: many

CDR3: CASSETPGGANVLTF
DNA: TGTGCCAGCAGTGAAACCCCGGGTGGGGCCAACGTCCTGACTTTC
D: -
V: TRBV2
J: TRBJ2-6
size: many

CDR3: CASSTGTGALTDTQYF
DNA: TGTGCCAGTAGTACCGGGACAGGGGCCCTCACAGATACGCAGTATTTT
D: TRBD1
V: TRBV19
J: TRBJ2-3
size: -

CDR3: CASLTTASSGNTIYF
DNA: TGTGCCAGCCTAACGACAGCTAGCTCTGGAAACACCATATATTTT
D: -
V: TRBV6-1
J: TRBJ1-3
size: many

CDR3: CASSLDWTEAFF
DNA: TGTGCCAGCAGCTTAGATTGGACTGAAGCTTTCTTT
D: -
V: TRBV7-2
J: TRBJ1-1
size: many

CDR3: CASSLLGTGTEAFF
DNA: TGTGCCAGCAGTTTATTGGGGACAGGCACTGAAGCTTTCTTT
D: TRBD1
V: TRBV27
J: TRBJ1-1
size: -

CDR3: CASSFFTSGRVNTEAFF
DNA: TGTGCCAGCAGCTTTTTTACCTCGGGGAGGGTGAACACTGAAGCTTTCTTT
D: -
V: TRBV7-6
J: TRBJ1-1
size: -

CDR3: CATSDSSLEGAYNEQFF
DNA: TGTGCCACCAGTGATTCGTCCCTGGAGGGAGCCTACAATGAGCAGTTCTTC
D: -
V: TRBV24-1
J: TRBJ2-1
size: -

CDR3: CASSPLVRGTTDTQYF
DNA: TGTGCCAGCAGCCCTCTGGTTAGGGGGACCACAGATACGCAGTATTTT
D: -
V: TRBV11-2
J: TRBJ2-3
size: many

CDR3: CASSLEDSDTDTQYF
DNA: TGTGCCAGCAGCTTGGAGGACTCCGACACAGATACGCAGTATTTT
D: -
V: TRBV5-6
J: TRBJ2-3
size: many

CDR3: CASSLSSSGGMGDTQYF
DNA: TGTGCCAGCAGCCTGTCCTCTAGCGGGGGGATGGGGGATACGCAGTATTTT
D: TRBD2
V: TRBV7-8
J: TRBJ2-3
size: many

CDR3: CASSPGTSGGTSTDTQYF
DNA: TGTGCCAGCAGCCCCGGGACTAGCGGGGGGACTAGCACAGATACGCAGTATTTT
D: TRBD2
V: TRBV12-3/TRBV12-4
J: TRBJ2-3
size: few

CDR3: CASSEIEAVGSPLHF
DNA: TGTGCCAGCAGTGAAATAGAGGCGGTGGGTTCACCCCTCCACTTT
D: -
V: TRBV2
J: TRBJ1-6
size: many

CDR3: CASSLRQDSPLHF
DNA: TGTGCCAGCAGTTTACGACAGGATTCACCCCTCCACTTT
D: -
V: TRBV27
J: TRBJ1-6
size: once

CDR3: CASSLTIDSNQPQHF
DNA: TGTGCCAGCAGTTTGACGATAGATAGCAATCAGCCCCAGCATTTT
D: -
V: TRBV28
J: TRBJ1-5
size: -

CDR3: CASSYGTSGDLPGDTQYF
DNA: TGTGCCAGCAGTTATGGGACTAGCGGGGATTTGCCGGGTGATACGCAGTATTTT
D: TRBD2
V: TRBV28
J: TRBJ2-3
size: -

CDR3: CASSLGPSAGNTIYF
DNA: TGTGCCAGCAGCTTAGGTCCCAGTGCTGGAAACACCATATATTTT
D: -
V: TRBV7-2
J: TRBJ1-3
size: many

CDR3: CSARGSGHRGNEKLFF
DNA: TGCAGTGCTAGAGGAAGTGGGCACCGGGGTAATGAAAAACTGTTTTTT
D: -
V: TRBV20-1
J: TRBJ1-4
size: -

CDR3: CASSLPGQQYF
DNA: TGTGCCAGTAGCTTACCGGGACAGCAGTACTTC
D: -
V: TRBV19
J: TRBJ2-7
size: -

CDR3: CASSSSGANTEAFF
DNA: TGTGCCAGCAGCTCCTCCGGTGCGAACACTGAAGCTTTCTTT
D: -
V: TRBV7-8
J: TRBJ1-1
size: -

CDR3: CASSYQRTEAFF
DNA: TGTGCCAGCAGCTACCAGAGGACTGAAGCTTTCTTT
D: -
V: TRBV7-8
J: TRBJ1-1
size: many

CDR3: CASTTGLISGNTIYF
DNA: TGCGCCAGCACCACCGGGCTGATCTCTGGAAACACCATATATTTT
D: -
V: TRBV4-1
J: TRBJ1-3
size: few

CDR3: CASSLSAGHWGGAYYEQYF
DNA: TGTGCCAGCAGTTTATCGGCGGGACACTGGGGGGGGGCGTACTACGAGCAGTACTTC
D: -
V: TRBV27
J: TRBJ2-7
size: few

CDR3: CASSVSWDQPQHF
DNA: TGTGCCAGCAGCGTTTCATGGGATCAGCCCCAGCATTTT
D: -
V: TRBV7-6
J: TRBJ1-5
size: few

CDR3: CASSLEIDSQRGTQYF
DNA: TGTGCCAGCAGCTTAGAAATAGACAGCCAGAGGGGGACCCAGTACTTC
D: -
V: TRBV7-2
J: TRBJ2-5
size: -

CDR3: CASSWRMVEGVTGELFF
DNA: TGTGCCAGCAGCTGGAGGATGGTGGAGGGGGTCACCGGGGAGCTGTTTTTT
D: -
V: TRBV7-6
J: TRBJ2-2
size: few

CDR3: CASSPRGGDTEAFF
DNA: TGTGCCAGCAGCCCCAGGGGAGGGGACACTGAAGCTTTCTTT
D: -
V: TRBV7-9
J: TRBJ1-1
size: -